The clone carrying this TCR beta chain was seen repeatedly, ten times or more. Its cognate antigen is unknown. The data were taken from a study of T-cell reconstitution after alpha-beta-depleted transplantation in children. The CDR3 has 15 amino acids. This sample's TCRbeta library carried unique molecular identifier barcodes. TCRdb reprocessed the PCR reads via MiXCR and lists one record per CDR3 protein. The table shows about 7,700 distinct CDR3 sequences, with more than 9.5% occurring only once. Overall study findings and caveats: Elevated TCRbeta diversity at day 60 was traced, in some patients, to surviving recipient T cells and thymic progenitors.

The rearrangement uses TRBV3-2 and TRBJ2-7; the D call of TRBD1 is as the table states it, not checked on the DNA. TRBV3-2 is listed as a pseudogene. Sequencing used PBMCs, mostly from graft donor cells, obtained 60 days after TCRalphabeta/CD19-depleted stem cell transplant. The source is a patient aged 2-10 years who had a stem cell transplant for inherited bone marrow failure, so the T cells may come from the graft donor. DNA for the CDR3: TGTGCCAGCAGCCAAGTCCTTAAACGGGGGTGCGAGCAGTACTTC. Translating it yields CASSQVLKRGCEQYF.